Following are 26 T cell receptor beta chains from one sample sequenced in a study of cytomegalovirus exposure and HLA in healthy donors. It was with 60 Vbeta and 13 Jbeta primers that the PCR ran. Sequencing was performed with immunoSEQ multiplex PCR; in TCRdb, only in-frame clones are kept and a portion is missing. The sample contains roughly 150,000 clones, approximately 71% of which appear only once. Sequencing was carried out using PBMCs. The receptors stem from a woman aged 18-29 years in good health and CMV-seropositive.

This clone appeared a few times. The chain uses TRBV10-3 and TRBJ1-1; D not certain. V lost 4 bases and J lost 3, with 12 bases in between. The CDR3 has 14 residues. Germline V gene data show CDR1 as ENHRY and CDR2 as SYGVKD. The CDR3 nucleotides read TGTGCCATCAGTGCCTCAGGCGATTACACTGAAGCTTTCTTT. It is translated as CAISASGDYTEAFF.

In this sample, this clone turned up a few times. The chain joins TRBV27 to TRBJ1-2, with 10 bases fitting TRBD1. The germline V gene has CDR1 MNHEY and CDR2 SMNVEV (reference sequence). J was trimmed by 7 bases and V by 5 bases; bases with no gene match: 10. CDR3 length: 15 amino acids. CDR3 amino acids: CASSKLGQGVSGYTF. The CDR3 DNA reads TGTGCCAGCAGTAAACTAGGACAGGGGGTGTCTGGCTACACCTTC.

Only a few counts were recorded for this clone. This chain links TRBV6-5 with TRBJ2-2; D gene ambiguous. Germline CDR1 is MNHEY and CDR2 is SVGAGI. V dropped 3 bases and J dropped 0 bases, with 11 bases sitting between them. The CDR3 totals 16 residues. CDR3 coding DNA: TGTGCCAGCAGTTATTTAACAGATTCGAACACCGGGGAGCTGTTTTTT. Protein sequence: CASSYLTDSNTGELFF.

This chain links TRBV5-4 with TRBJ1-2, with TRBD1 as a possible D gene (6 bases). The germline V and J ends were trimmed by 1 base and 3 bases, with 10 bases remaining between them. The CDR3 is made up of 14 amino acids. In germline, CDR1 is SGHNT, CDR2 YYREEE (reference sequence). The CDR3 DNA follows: TGTGCCAGCAGCTTGTTGGACAGTGACTATGGCTACACCTTC. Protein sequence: CASSLLDSDYGYTF.

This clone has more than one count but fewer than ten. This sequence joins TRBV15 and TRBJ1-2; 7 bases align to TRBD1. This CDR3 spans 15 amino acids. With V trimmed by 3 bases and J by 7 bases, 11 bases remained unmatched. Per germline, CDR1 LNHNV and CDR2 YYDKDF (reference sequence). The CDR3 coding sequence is TGTGCCACCAGCAGCCCCGGGACAGTCGTGGTTGGCTACACCTTC. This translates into CATSSPGTVVVGYTF.

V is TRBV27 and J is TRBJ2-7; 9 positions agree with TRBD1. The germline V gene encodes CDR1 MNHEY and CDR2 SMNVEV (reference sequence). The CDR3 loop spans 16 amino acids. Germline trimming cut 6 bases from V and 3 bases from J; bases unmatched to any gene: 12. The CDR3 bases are TGTGCCAGCAGCCGTCCTTCTGGACAGGGGAGCTACGAGCAGTACTTC. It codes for CASSRPSGQGSYEQYF.

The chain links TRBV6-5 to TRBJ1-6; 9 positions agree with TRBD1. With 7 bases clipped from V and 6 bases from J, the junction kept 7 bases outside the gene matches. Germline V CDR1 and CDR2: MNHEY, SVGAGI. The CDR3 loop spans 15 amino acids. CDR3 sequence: CASKRTGVGNSPLHF. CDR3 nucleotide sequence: TGTGCCAGCAAACGGACAGGGGTGGGTAATTCACCCCTCCACTTT.

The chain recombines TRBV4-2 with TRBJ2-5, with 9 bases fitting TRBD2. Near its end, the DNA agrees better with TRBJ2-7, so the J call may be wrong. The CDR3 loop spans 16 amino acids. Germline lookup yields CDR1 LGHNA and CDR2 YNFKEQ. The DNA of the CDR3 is TGTGCCAGCAGCCCAGGGGCGGGCGGGGGGGCCGACGAGCAGTACTTC. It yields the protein CASSPGAGGGADEQYF.

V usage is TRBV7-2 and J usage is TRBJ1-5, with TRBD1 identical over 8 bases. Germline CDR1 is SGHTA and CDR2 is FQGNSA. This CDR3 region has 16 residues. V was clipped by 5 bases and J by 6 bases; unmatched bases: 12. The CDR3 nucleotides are TGTGCCAGCAGCCTCCAGGGGGCAGCCAGCGGTCAGCCCCAGCATTTT. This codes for CASSLQGAASGQPQHF.

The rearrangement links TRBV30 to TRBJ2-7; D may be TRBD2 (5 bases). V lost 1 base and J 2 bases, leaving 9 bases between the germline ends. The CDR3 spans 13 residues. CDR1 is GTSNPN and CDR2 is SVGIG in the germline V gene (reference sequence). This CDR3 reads CAWSAGSPYEQYF. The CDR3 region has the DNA TGTGCCTGGAGTGCGGGATCGCCCTACGAGCAGTACTTC.

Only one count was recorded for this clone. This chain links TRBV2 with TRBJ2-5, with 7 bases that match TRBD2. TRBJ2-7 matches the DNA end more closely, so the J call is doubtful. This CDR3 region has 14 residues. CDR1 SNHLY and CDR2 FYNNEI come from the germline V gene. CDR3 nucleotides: TGTGCCAGCAGTGAACCCAGGGAGGGCTACGAGCAGTACTTC. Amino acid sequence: CASSEPREGYEQYF.

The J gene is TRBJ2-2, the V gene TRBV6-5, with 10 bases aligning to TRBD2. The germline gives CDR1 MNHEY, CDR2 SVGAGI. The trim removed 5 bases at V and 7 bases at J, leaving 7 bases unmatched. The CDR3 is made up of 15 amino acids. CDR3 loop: CASSVLAGAGGELFF. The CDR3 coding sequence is TGTGCCAGCAGTGTCCTAGCGGGGGCAGGCGGGGAGCTGTTTTTT.

Here the CDR3 reads CASSQASSGNEQFF. The CDR3 DNA is TGTGCCAGTAGTCAAGCTTCCAGCGGCAATGAGCAGTTCTTC. The chain has TRBV19 and TRBJ2-1, with TRBD2 as a possible D gene (5 bases). The germline V gene encodes CDR1 LNHDA and CDR2 SQIVND (reference sequence). Trimming took off 5 bases at V and 6 bases at J, with 14 bases between the two ends. CDR3 size: 14 residues.

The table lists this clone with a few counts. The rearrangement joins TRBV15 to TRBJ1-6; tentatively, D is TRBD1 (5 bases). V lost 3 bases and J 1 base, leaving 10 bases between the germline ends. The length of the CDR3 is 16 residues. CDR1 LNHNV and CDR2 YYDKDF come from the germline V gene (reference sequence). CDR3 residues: CATSRPGRSYNSPLHF. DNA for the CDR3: TGTGCCACCAGCAGGCCAGGGCGTTCCTATAATTCACCCCTCCACTTT.

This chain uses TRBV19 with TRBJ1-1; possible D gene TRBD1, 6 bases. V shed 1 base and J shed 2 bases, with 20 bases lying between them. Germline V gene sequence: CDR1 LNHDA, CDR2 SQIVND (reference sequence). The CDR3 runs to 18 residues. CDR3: CASSIGPLGQLLNTEAFF. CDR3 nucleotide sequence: TGTGCCAGTAGTATAGGACCCCTTGGACAGCTCCTTAACACTGAAGCTTTCTTT.

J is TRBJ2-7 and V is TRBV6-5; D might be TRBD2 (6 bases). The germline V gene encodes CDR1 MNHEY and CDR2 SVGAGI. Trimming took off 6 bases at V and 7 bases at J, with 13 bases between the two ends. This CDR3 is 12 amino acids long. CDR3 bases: TGTGCCAGCAGACGGGGGACCGGTGAGCAGTACTTC. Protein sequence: CASRRGTGEQYF.

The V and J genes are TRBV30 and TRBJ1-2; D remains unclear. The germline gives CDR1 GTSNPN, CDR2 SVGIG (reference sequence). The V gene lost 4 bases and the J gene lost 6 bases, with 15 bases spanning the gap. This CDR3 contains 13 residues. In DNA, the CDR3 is TGTGCCTGGACCCCCAGCAGGAGGGATGGCTACACCTTC. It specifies CAWTPSRRDGYTF.

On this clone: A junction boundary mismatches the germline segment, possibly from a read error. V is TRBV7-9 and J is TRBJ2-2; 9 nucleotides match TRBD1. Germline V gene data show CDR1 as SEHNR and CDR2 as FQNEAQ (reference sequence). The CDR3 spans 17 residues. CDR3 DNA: TGTTCCAGCAGCGCCGGGACAGGGTATGAGAACACCGGGGAGCTGTTTTTT. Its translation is CSSSAGTGYENTGELFF.

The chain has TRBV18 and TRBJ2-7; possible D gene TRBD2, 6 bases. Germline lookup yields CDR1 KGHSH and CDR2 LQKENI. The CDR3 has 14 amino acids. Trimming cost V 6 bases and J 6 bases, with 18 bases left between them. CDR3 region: CASSVTGTGGEQYF. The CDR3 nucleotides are TGTGCCAGCTCGGTTACGGGGACTGGTGGCGAGCAGTACTTC.

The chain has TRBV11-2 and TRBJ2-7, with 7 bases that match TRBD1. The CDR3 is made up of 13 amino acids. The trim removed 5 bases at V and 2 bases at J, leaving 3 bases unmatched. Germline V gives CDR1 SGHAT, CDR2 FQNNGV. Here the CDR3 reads CASSLDRAYEQYF. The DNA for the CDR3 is TGTGCCAGCAGCCTTGACAGGGCCTACGAGCAGTACTTC.

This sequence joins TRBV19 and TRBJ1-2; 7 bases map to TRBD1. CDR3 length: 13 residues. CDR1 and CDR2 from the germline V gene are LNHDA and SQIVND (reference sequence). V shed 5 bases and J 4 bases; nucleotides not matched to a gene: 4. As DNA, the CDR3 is TGTGCCAGTAGTGCCGGGACAGTCTATGGCTACACCTTC. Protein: CASSAGTVYGYTF.

This CDR3 reads CASSHQKTGYYEQYF. CDR3 sequence (DNA): TGTGCCAGCAGTCACCAAAAGACAGGGTACTACGAGCAGTACTTC. V usage is TRBV27 and J usage is TRBJ2-7; TRBD1 matches at 7 bases. Germline CDR1 MNHEY, CDR2 SMNVEV (reference sequence). The CDR3 contains 15 residues. The junction had 10 bases not matched to a gene; V was cut back by 5 bases and J by 3 bases.

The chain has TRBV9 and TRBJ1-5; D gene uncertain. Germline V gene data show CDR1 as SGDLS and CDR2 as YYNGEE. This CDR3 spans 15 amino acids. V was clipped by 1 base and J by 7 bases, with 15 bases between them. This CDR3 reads CASSVSPESFQPQHF. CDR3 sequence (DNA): TGTGCCAGCAGCGTATCCCCCGAGAGTTTCCAGCCCCAGCATTTT.

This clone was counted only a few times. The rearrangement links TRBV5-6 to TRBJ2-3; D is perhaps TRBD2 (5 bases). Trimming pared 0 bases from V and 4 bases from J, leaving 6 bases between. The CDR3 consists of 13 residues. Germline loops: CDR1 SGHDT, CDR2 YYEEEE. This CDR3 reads CASSLAGADTQYF. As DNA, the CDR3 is TGTGCCAGCAGCTTGGCCGGGGCAGATACGCAGTATTTT.

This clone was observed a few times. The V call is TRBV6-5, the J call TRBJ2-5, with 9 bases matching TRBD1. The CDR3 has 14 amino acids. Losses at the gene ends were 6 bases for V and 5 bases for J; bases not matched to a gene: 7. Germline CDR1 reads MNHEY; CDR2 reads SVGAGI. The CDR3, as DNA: TGTGCCAGCAGCGGGGACAGGGCAGGGGAGACCCAGTACTTC. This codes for CASSGDRAGETQYF.

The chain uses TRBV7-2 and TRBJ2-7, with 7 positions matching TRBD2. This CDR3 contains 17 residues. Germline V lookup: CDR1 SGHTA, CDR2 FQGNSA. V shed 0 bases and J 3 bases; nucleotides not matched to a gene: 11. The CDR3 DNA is TGTGCCAGCAGCTTAGCGGGAGGGCCCGGGACCTTCTACGAGCAGTACTTC. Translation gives CASSLAGGPGTFYEQYF.